This T cell receptor (beta chain) was recorded in a study of response to subunit inactivated influenza vaccine. This CDR3 has 15 residues. CDR1 and CDR2 from the germline V gene are SGHTA and FQGNSA. V was clipped by 0 bases and J by 8 bases, with 14 bases between them. Notes on the study in general: The authors suggested that few new T cells are recruited per seasonal influenza vaccination.

Worth noting for this clonotype: Its antigen is undetermined.

One entry per CDR3 protein results from TCRdb running MiXCR on the RT-PCR reads. The sample has 860,000 or so distinct CDR3 sequences, approximately 21% seen once. This TCR was recovered from a man between 45 and 60 years old who received an inactivated influenza vaccine. Source: PBMCs from blood, taken about 5 days after vaccination. The chain joins TRBV7-2 to TRBJ2-1; D ambiguous. The CDR3 protein is CASSLAVSLFDEQFF. The CDR3 DNA follows: TGTGCCAGCAGCTTAGCGGTTTCCCTTTTCGATGAGCAGTTCTTC.